A selection of T cell receptor beta chains follows, all from one sample in a study of CD8+ T cells in alopecia areata. Profiled with immunoSEQ multiplex PCR; TCRdb holds only in-frame clones, not every one. The sample lists around 250,000 clones; roughly two thirds were seen once. Sequenced here: CD4+ T cells sorted from blood, sampled at week 0. The receptors shown here come from a human donor with alopecia areata. CDR3s include the opening cysteine and the closing phenylalanine or tryptophan. Fields, in order: J gene, D gene, clone size, V gene, CDR3 protein, CDR3 DNA. A D gene is named only where the DNA matches it firmly. Some rows mark clone size as missing; the rest say once, few, many or name a class of expanded clone.

TRBJ1-1	.	.	TRBV15	CATSRDFGNTEAFF	TGTGCCACCAGCAGAGATTTTGGGAACACTGAAGCTTTCTTT
TRBJ2-1	.	.	TRBV5-1	CASSQARSSYNEQFF	TGCGCCAGCAGCCAAGCTAGGAGCTCCTACAATGAGCAGTTCTTC
TRBJ2-2	.	few	TRBV29-1	CSVRGRTGELFF	TGCAGCGTGCGGGGACGGACCGGGGAGCTGTTTTTT
TRBJ1-1	.	.	TRBV5-1	CASSLEGPSSTEAFF	TGCGCCAGCAGCTTGGAGGGCCCTTCGAGCACTGAAGCTTTCTTT
TRBJ1-2	.	.	TRBV27	CASRNSTSRSGYTF	TGTGCCAGCAGAAACTCGACGTCCAGAAGCGGCTACACCTTC
TRBJ2-5	.	.	TRBV5-1	CASSLEGETQYF	TGCGCCAGCAGCTTGGAGGGGGAGACCCAGTACTTC
TRBJ2-4	.	.	TRBV5-6	CASSLDGVAKNIQYF	TGTGCCAGCAGCTTGGATGGGGTGGCCAAAAACATTCAGTACTTC
TRBJ2-6	.	.	TRBV29-1	CSVVGHLALGANVLTF	TGCAGCGTTGTTGGGCACCTGGCTCTGGGGGCCAACGTCCTGACTTTC
TRBJ2-6	.	few	TRBV4-3	CASSRDSGLNSGANVLTF	TGCGCCAGCAGCCGAGACTCCGGCCTGAACTCTGGGGCCAACGTCCTGACTTTC
TRBJ2-3	.	.	TRBV6-1	CASSVRFPAPDTQYF	TGTGCCAGCAGTGTGCGGTTCCCCGCCCCGGATACGCAGTATTTT
TRBJ2-2	.	few	TRBV7-9	CASSAPLRGYNTGELFF	TGTGCCAGCAGCGCCCCCCTACGGGGATACAACACCGGGGAGCTGTTTTTT
TRBJ1-2	.	.	TRBV29-1	CSVVRDSGYGYTF	TGCAGCGTTGTCCGCGATAGCGGATATGGCTACACCTTC
TRBJ2-1	TRBD1	.	TRBV25-1	CASSEGDRSQFF	TGTGCCAGCAGTGAAGGGGACAGGTCGCAGTTCTTC
TRBJ1-2	TRBD1	.	TRBV2	CASSENIGTAYGYTF	TGTGCCAGCAGCGAGAACATCGGGACAGCTTATGGCTACACCTTC
TRBJ2-2	TRBD1	.	TRBV7-2	CASSSTGPSNTGELFF	TGTGCCAGCAGCTCGACAGGGCCTTCGAACACCGGGGAGCTGTTTTTT
TRBJ1-4	.	few	TRBV4-2	CASSPKQGTDYEKLFF	TGTGCCAGCAGCCCTAAACAGGGTACTGATTATGAAAAACTGTTTTTT
TRBJ1-6	.	.	TRBV5-4	CASSLRQGGQSPLHF	TGTGCCAGCAGCTTGAGGCAGGGCGGTCAATCACCCCTCCACTTT
TRBJ2-1	TRBD2	.	TRBV4-3	CASSQDGLAASYNEQFF	TGCGCCAGCAGCCAAGATGGGCTAGCGGCCTCCTACAATGAGCAGTTCTTC
TRBJ2-1	.	.	TRBV25-1	CASSEYARGVVF	TGTGCCAGCAGTGAATATGCCAGGGGGGTGGTCTTC
TRBJ2-7	TRBD1	once	TRBV9	CASSVAGQGANEQYF	TGTGCCAGCAGCGTAGCCGGACAGGGGGCAAACGAGCAATACTTC
TRBJ2-7	.	.	TRBV29-1	CSVTSSSYEQYF	TGCAGCGTAACCTCGAGCTCCTACGAGCAGTACTTC
TRBJ1-2	TRBD1	.	TRBV11-2	CASSSPGQGFGGYTF	TGTGCCAGCAGCTCTCCGGGACAGGGTTTCGGTGGCTACACCTTC
TRBJ2-5	.	few	TRBV5-1	CASRESSGETQYF	TGCGCCAGCAGAGAGTCCAGCGGAGAGACCCAGTACTTC
TRBJ2-5	.	few	TRBV10-2	CASRVLETQYF	TGCGCCAGCAGGGTATTAGAGACCCAGTACTTC
TRBJ2-4	.	.	TRBV30	CAWSAGGDIQYF	TGTGCCTGGAGTGCCGGCGGGGACATTCAGTACTTC
TRBJ2-5	.	.	TRBV7-9	CASSQDPAETQYF	TGTGCCAGCAGCCAGGACCCCGCAGAGACCCAGTACTTC
TRBJ1-4	.	.	TRBV7-2	CASSLVGQNNEKLFF	TGTGCCAGCAGCTTAGTTGGACAGAATAATGAAAAACTGTTTTTT
TRBJ1-1	.	.	TRBV30	CAWSPPQRTEAFF	TGTGCCTGGAGCCCGCCCCAACGGACTGAAGCTTTCTTT
TRBJ2-5	.	.	TRBV30	CAFSGPGETQYF	TGTGCCTTTAGCGGACCAGGAGAGACCCAGTACTTC
TRBJ2-1	TRBD2	.	TRBV9	CASSAHPGLAIEQFF	TGTGCCAGCAGCGCTCATCCGGGACTAGCGATTGAGCAGTTCTTC
TRBJ1-2	.	.	TRBV13	CASSLTGAPVYTF	TGTGCCAGCAGCCTCACCGGGGCTCCGGTGTACACCTTC
TRBJ2-1	.	.	TRBV6-5	CASSLGASDYNEQFF	TGTGCCAGCAGCCTAGGGGCTAGCGACTACAATGAGCAGTTCTTC
TRBJ2-1	.	few	TRBV29-1	CSLNPQSGPQFF	TGCAGCCTAAACCCCCAGTCCGGACCCCAGTTCTTC
TRBJ1-4	.	.	TRBV13	CASRTQQWELFF	TGTGCCAGCAGGACCCAACAGTGGGAACTGTTTTTT
TRBJ2-3	.	.	TRBV20-1	CSAPPGATQYF	TGCAGTGCTCCTCCAGGAGCTACGCAGTATTTT
TRBJ2-2	.	.	TRBV7-2	CASSQGFTGELFF	TGTGCCAGCAGCCAGGGATTCACCGGGGAGCTGTTTTTT
TRBJ2-5	.	.	TRBV30	CAWSDVGETQYF	TGTGCCTGGAGTGATGTGGGAGAGACCCAGTACTTC
TRBJ2-5	.	few	TRBV29-1	CSVDGVGRETQYF	TGCAGCGTTGACGGCGTCGGCCGGGAGACCCAGTACTTC
TRBJ2-7	.	.	TRBV5-1	CASSLRTDAYEQYF	TGCGCCAGCAGCTTACGGACCGACGCCTACGAGCAGTACTTC
TRBJ2-5	TRBD2	.	TRBV29-1	CSVATSGVSPQYF	TGCAGCGTTGCCACTAGCGGGGTCTCCCCCCAGTACTTC
TRBJ2-5	.	.	TRBV25-1	CASSEGTQYF	TGTGCCAGCAGTGAGGGGACCCAGTACTTC
TRBJ2-7	.	once	TRBV29-1	CSVLQGFEQYF	TGCAGCGTGCTACAGGGATTCGAGCAGTACTTC
TRBJ2-3	.	.	TRBV29-1	CSVEGAGSLSTDTQYF	TGCAGCGTTGAGGGGGCAGGGAGCCTTAGCACAGATACGCAGTATTTT
TRBJ2-1	TRBD2	.	TRBV10-3	CAISPAGGYNEQFF	TGTGCCATCAGCCCCGCGGGGGGCTACAATGAGCAGTTCTTC
TRBJ2-4	.	.	TRBV4-2	CASSQGSTYLAKNIQYF	TGTGCCAGCAGCCAAGGGTCAACCTACCTAGCCAAAAACATTCAGTACTTC
TRBJ1-5	.	.	TRBV29-1	CSVEWGSNQPQHF	TGCAGCGTTGAGTGGGGGTCCAATCAGCCCCAGCATTTT
TRBJ2-2	.	.	TRBV7-3	CASSLQRATNTGELFF	TGTGCCAGCAGCCTCCAGCGGGCTACGAACACCGGGGAGCTGTTTTTT